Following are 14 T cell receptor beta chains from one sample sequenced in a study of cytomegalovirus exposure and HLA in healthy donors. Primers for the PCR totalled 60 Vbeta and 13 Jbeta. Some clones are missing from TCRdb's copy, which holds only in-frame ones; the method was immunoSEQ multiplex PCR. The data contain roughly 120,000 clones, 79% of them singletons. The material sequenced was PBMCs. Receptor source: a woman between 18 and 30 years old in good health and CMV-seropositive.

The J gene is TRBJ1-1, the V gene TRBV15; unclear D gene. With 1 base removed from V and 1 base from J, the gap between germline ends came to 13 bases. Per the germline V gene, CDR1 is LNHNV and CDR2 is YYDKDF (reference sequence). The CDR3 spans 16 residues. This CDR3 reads CATSRAYVGRNTEAFF. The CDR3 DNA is TGTGCCACCAGCAGAGCCTACGTGGGCCGGAACACTGAAGCTTTCTTT.

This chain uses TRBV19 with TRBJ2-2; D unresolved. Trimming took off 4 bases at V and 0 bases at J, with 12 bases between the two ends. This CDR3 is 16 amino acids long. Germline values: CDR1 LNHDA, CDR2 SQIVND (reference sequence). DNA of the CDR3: TGTGCCAGTAGTAAGGCACGGGTAACGAACACCGGGGAGCTGTTTTTT. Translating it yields CASSKARVTNTGELFF.

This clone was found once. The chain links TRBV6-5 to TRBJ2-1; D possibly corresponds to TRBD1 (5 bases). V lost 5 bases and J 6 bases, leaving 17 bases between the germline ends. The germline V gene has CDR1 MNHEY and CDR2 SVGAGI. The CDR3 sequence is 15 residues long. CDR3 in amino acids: CASSRGQASGNEQFF. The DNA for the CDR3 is TGTGCCAGCAGTCGCGGACAAGCTTCAGGCAATGAGCAGTTCTTC.

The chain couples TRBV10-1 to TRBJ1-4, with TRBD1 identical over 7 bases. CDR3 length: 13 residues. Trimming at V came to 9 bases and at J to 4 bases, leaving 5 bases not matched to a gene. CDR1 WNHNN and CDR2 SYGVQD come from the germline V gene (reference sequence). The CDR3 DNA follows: TGCGCCAGTACTACAGGGGTTAATGAAAAACTGTTTTTT. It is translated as CASTTGVNEKLFF.

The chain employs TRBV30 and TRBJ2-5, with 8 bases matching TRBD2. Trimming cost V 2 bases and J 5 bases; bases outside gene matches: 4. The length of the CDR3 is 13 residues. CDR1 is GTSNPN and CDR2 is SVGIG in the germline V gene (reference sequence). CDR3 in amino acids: CAWSSGSLETQYF. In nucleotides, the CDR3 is TGTGCCTGGAGTAGCGGGAGTTTGGAGACCCAGTACTTC.

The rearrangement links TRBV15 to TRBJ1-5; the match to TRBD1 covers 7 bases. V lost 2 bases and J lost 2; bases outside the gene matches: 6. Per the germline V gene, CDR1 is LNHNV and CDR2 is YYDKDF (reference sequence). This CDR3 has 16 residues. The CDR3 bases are TGTGCCACCAGCAGAATAGGGCAGGGGGGCAATCAGCCCCAGCATTTT. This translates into CATSRIGQGGNQPQHF. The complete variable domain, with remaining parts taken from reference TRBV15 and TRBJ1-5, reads DAMVIQNPRYQVTQFGKPVTLSCSQTLNHNVMYWYQQKSSQAPKLLFHYYDKDFNNEADTPDNFQSRRPNTSFCFLDIRSPGLGDTAMYLCATSRIGQGGNQPQHFGDGTRLSIL.

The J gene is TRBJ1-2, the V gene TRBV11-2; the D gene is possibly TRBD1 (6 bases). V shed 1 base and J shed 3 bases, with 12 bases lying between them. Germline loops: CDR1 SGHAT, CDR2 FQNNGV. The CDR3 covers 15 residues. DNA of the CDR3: TGTGCCAGCAGCTTAGCAGGCAGGGGATACTATGGCTACACCTTC. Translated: CASSLAGRGYYGYTF.

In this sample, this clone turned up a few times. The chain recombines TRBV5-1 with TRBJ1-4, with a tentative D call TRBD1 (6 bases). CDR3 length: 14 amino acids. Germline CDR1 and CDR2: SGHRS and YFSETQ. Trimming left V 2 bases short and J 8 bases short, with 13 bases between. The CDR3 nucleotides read TGCGCCAGCAGCTTTCCAGGGGTTGGAGAAAAACTGTTTTTT. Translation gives CASSFPGVGEKLFF.

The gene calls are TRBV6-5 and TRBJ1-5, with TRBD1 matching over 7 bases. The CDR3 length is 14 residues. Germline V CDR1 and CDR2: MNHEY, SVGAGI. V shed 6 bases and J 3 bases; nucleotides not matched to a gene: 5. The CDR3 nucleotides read TGTGCCAGCAGCGACAGGGAGCTCAATCAGCCCCAGCATTTT. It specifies CASSDRELNQPQHF.

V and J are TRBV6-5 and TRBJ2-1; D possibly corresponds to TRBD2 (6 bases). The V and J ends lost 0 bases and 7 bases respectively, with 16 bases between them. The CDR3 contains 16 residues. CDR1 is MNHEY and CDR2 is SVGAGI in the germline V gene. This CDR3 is CASSYSPAQRANEQFF. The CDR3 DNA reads TGTGCCAGCAGTTACTCCCCGGCGCAGCGGGCGAATGAGCAGTTCTTC.

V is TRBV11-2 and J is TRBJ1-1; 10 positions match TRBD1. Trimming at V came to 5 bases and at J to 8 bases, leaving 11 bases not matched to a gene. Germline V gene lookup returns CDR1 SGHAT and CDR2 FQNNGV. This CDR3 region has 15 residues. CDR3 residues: CASSPWTGGREEAFF. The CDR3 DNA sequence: TGTGCCAGCAGCCCCTGGACAGGGGGTAGGGAAGAAGCTTTCTTT.

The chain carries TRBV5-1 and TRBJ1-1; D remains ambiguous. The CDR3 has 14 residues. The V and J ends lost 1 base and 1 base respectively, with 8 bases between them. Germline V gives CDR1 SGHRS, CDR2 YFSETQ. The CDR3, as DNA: TGCGCCAGCAGCTTGTACTCACCGAACACTGAAGCTTTCTTT. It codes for CASSLYSPNTEAFF.

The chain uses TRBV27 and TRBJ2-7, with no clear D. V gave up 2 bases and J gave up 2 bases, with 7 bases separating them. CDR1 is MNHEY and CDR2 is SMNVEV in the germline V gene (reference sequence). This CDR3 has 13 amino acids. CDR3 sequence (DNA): TGTGCCAGCAGTTTAAAGGAGACCTACGAGCAGTACTTC. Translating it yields CASSLKETYEQYF.

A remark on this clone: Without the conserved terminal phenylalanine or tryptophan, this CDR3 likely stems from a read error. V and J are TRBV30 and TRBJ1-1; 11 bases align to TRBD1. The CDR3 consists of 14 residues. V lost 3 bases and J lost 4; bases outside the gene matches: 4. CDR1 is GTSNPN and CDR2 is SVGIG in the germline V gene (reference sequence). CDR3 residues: CAWSRDRGSTEAFL. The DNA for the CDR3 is TGTGCCTGGAGCAGGGACAGGGGGTCCACTGAAGCTTTCTTG.